The text below deals with one T cell receptor beta chain. The germline V gene has CDR1 SGHTA and CDR2 FQGTGA. After removal of 4 bases from V and 6 bases from J, the junction contained 11 bases not matched to a gene. The CDR3 extends over 16 amino acids. As handled by the study authors: Researchers report that nucleated cell counts were estimated from reference gene primer amplification. Produced via immunoSEQ multiplex PCR; TCRdb's table is partial and in-frame only. That table is the source of V, J and clone size, and D and trimming were worked out from the DNA. The sample consists of over 45,000 clones, approximately 84% of them appearing once. This specimen comes from a study of blood T cell repertoires in COVID-19. About the study: Sources were T cells, B-cell-depleted T cells, or PBMCs; the material itself was cDNA or gDNA.

This receptor was taken from a man in his 70s with active COVID-19. The chain carries TRBV7-3 and TRBJ2-2; TRBD1 matches 7 bases. The sequencing sample was made of peripheral blood. The CDR3 region has the DNA TGTGCCAGCAGCTCGAAGACAGGGTTAGGCCCCGGGGAGCTGTTTTTT. This sequence encodes CASSSKTGLGPGELFF.